Ten or more counts support the clone carrying this T cell receptor beta chain. Its antigen is currently unknown. The sample originates from a study of response to subunit inactivated influenza vaccine. Findings and caveats of the study: Few new T cells, the authors suggested, are recruited by each seasonal influenza vaccination.

TCRdb ran MiXCR on the RT-PCR reads and lists one entry per CDR3 protein. The data contain 170,000 or so distinct CDR3 sequences, around 10% of them singletons. CDR3 length equals 18 residues. Germline assignment: CDR1 SGHVS and CDR2 FQNEAQ. V was pared by 3 bases and J by 5 bases, with 22 bases between. The chain carries TRBV7-8 and TRBJ2-2; tentative D call: TRBD2 (5 bases). Sample: CD8+ T cells sorted from PBMCs, taken roughly 24 months after vaccination. The sequence derives from a man aged 50 to 69 who received an inactivated influenza vaccine. In DNA form, the CDR3 reads TGTGCCAGCAGCTTTCCGCTTATTGAAGGGCCGGGGACCGGGGAGCTGTTTTTT. Amino acid sequence: CASSFPLIEGPGTGELFF. Together with reference TRBV7-8 and TRBJ2-2, the CDR3 gives the full variable domain: GAGVSQSPRYKVAKRGQDVALRCDPISGHVSLFWYQQALGQGPEFLTYFQNEAQLDKSGLPSDRFFAERPEGSVSTLKIQRTQQEDSAVYLCASSFPLIEGPGTGELFFGEGSRLTVL.